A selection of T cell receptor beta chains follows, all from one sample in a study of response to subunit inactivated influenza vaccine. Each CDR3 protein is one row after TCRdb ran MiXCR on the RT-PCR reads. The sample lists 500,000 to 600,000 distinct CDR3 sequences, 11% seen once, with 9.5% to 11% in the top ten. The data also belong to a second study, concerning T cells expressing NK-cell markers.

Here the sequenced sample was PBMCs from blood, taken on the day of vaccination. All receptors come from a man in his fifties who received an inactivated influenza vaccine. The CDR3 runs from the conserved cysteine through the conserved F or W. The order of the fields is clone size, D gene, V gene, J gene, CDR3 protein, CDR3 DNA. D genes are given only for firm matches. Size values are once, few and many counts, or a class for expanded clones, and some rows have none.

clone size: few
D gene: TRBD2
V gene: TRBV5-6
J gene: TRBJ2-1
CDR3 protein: CASSWAGTSNEQFF
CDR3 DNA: TGTGCCAGCAGCTGGGCCGGGACTAGCAATGAGCAGTTCTTC

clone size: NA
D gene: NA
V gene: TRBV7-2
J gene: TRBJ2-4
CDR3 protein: CASSLGPQVKNIQYF
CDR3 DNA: TGTGCCAGCAGCTTAGGACCCCAGGTCAAAAACATTCAGTACTTC

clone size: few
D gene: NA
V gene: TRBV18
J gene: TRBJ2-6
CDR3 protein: CASSREGQSSGANVLTF
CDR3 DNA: TGTGCCAGCTCACGAGAGGGACAATCCTCTGGGGCCAACGTCCTGACTTTC

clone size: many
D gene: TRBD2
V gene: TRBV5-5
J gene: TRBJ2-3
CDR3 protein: CASIPGLAPDTQYF
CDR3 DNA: TGTGCCAGCATCCCGGGACTAGCGCCAGATACGCAGTATTTT

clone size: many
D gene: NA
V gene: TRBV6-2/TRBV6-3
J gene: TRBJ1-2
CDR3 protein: CASSYLDSNYGYTF
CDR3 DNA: TGTGCCAGCAGTTACTTGGACAGCAACTATGGCTACACCTTC

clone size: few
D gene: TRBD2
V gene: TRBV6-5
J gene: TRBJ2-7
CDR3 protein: CASSSASGDTYEQYF
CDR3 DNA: TGTGCCAGCAGTTCGGCTAGCGGGGACACCTACGAGCAGTACTTC

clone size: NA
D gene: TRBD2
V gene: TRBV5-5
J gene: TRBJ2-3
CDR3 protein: CASSALIGLAGTDTQYF
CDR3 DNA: TGTGCCAGCAGCGCGCTTATCGGACTAGCGGGCACAGATACGCAGTATTTT

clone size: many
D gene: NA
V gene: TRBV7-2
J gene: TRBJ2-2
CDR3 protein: CASSLAVGGGELFF
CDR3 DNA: TGTGCCAGCAGCTTAGCGGTAGGCGGCGGGGAGCTGTTTTTT

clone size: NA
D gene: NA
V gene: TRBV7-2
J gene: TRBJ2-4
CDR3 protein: CASSSLTSRWDIQYF
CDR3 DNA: TGTGCCAGCAGCTCGTTAACTAGTCGTTGGGACATTCAGTACTTC

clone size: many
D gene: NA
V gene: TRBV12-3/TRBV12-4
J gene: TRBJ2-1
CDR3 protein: CASSLWRSSYNEQFF
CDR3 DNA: TGTGCCAGCAGTTTATGGCGGAGCTCCTACAATGAGCAGTTCTTC

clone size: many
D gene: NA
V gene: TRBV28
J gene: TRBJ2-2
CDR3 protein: CASRMGLDTGELFF
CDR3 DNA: TGTGCCAGCAGAATGGGACTGGACACCGGGGAGCTGTTTTTT

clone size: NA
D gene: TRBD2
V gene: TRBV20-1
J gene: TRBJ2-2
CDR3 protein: CAWGGRALDTGELFF
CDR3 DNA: TGCGCTTGGGGCGGGAGGGCCCTTGACACCGGGGAGCTGTTTTTT